These 3 T cell receptor beta chains were sequenced from one sample in a study of shared clonotypes between healthy human individuals. Profiling relied on immunoSEQ multiplex PCR, and the TCRdb table lists in-frame clones only, not all of them. The sample lists just over 2,000,000 clones, roughly 94% seen once, with around 0.13% in the top ten. Sequences were obtained from naive CD4+ T cells sorted from blood. Noted subset: CD45RA+ positively selected. The receptor set was obtained from a man aged 18-30 years in good health.

The V and J genes are TRBV2 and TRBJ2-4; a possible D gene is TRBD1 (6 bases). There are 15 residues in the CDR3. Trimming removed 3 bases from V and 6 bases from J, with 15 bases in between. Germline assignment: CDR1 SNHLY and CDR2 FYNNEI. The CDR3 loop is CASSDRAGARNIQYF. The DNA of the CDR3 is TGTGCCAGCAGTGATAGGGCAGGGGCGAGAAACATTCAGTACTTC.

This clone has just one count. J is TRBJ1-6 and V is TRBV28; 8 positions agree with TRBD1. V was clipped by 5 bases and J by 10 bases; unmatched bases: 13. This CDR3 contains 16 residues. Germline CDR1 MDHEN, CDR2 SYDVKM. CDR3 DNA: TGTGCCAGCAGTCCACGGACAGGGACAACGGAGTCACCCCTCCACTTT. Amino acid sequence: CASSPRTGTTESPLHF.

The chain uses TRBV7-2 and TRBJ1-5; a weak D match, TRBD1 (5 bases). V lost 1 base to trimming and J lost 6 bases, with 16 bases between them. Germline CDR1 and CDR2: SGHTA and FQGNSA. This CDR3 has 16 amino acids. CDR3 protein: CASSLDRVEGSQPQHF. The CDR3 nucleotides read TGTGCCAGCAGCTTAGACCGCGTCGAGGGGTCTCAGCCCCAGCATTTT.